The rows below give T cell receptor beta chains drawn from one sample of a study of cytomegalovirus exposure and HLA in healthy donors. Using immunoSEQ multiplex PCR, the repertoire was profiled, and TCRdb retains in-frame clones only, with some absent. The sample yields some 150,000 clones, around 73% seen once. The material sequenced was PBMCs. These receptors all come from a human donor in good health. Each CDR3 is given with its conserved first and last residue. D genes are given only for firm matches. Where a row states a size, it is once, few, many or the class of an expanded clone; other rows omit it.

cdr3_nt: TGTGCCAGCAGGGGAGCTCGGGTAGCGGGATTCCGAGATACGCAGTATTTT
cdr3_aa: CASRGARVAGFRDTQYF
v_call: TRBV14
j_call: TRBJ2-3
d_call: TRBD2
clone_size: NA

cdr3_nt: TGTGCCAGCAGCTCCACTAGCGCGGGAACCGGGGAGCTGTTTTTT
cdr3_aa: CASSSTSAGTGELFF
v_call: TRBV7-2
j_call: TRBJ2-2
d_call: TRBD2
clone_size: few

cdr3_nt: TGTGCCAGCAGCCCTATGATTGAGCAGTTCTTC
cdr3_aa: CASSPMIEQFF
v_call: TRBV7-9
j_call: TRBJ2-1
d_call: NA
clone_size: NA

cdr3_nt: TGTGCCAGTAGTAGGGCGGTGGGGGCATCTGATACGCAGTATTTT
cdr3_aa: CASSRAVGASDTQYF
v_call: TRBV19
j_call: TRBJ2-3
d_call: NA
clone_size: NA

cdr3_nt: TGTGCCAGCAGCTTAGATTTGGGAGCAGGGGTAGTTGTCGAGCAGTACTTC
cdr3_aa: CASSLDLGAGVVVEQYF
v_call: TRBV11-3
j_call: TRBJ2-7
d_call: NA
clone_size: once

cdr3_nt: TGTGCCAGCGGGCCCGGATACTTCACAGATACGCAGTATTTT
cdr3_aa: CASGPGYFTDTQYF
v_call: TRBV6-1
j_call: TRBJ2-3
d_call: NA
clone_size: NA

cdr3_nt: TGTGCCAGCAGTTACACAGGGCGAGGCTACACCTTC
cdr3_aa: CASSYTGRGYTF
v_call: TRBV6-6
j_call: TRBJ1-2
d_call: NA
clone_size: NA

cdr3_nt: TGTGCCAGTAGTATGACAGATTACAATGAGCAGTTCTTC
cdr3_aa: CASSMTDYNEQFF
v_call: TRBV19
j_call: TRBJ2-1
d_call: NA
clone_size: NA

cdr3_nt: TGTGCCAGCAGCACGACAGGGGCGGAGGACACTGAAGCTTTCTTT
cdr3_aa: CASSTTGAEDTEAFF
v_call: TRBV11-3
j_call: TRBJ1-1
d_call: TRBD1
clone_size: few

cdr3_nt: TGCAGCGTTGAAGATGGGAGGGGCCTGAACACTGAAGCCTTCTTT
cdr3_aa: CSVEDGRGLNTEAFF
v_call: TRBV29-1
j_call: TRBJ1-1
d_call: NA
clone_size: once

cdr3_nt: TGCGCCAGCAGCGACCTAGCGGGGGGTTCCTCCTACGAGCAGTACTTC
cdr3_aa: CASSDLAGGSSYEQYF
v_call: TRBV5-1
j_call: TRBJ2-7
d_call: TRBD2
clone_size: NA

cdr3_nt: TGTGCCAGCAGTGAAGCCGGATCATTCGGGGGGCAGTACTTC
cdr3_aa: CASSEAGSFGGQYF
v_call: TRBV6-1
j_call: TRBJ2-5
d_call: TRBD2
clone_size: NA

cdr3_nt: TGTGCCAGCAGCCTTGGCAACTACTACGAGCAGTACTTC
cdr3_aa: CASSLGNYYEQYF
v_call: TRBV28
j_call: TRBJ2-7
d_call: NA
clone_size: NA

cdr3_nt: TGTGCCAGCAGTTTCTTACCAGGGAACACCGGGGAGCTGTTTTTT
cdr3_aa: CASSFLPGNTGELFF
v_call: TRBV27
j_call: TRBJ2-2
d_call: NA
clone_size: NA

cdr3_nt: TGTGCCAGCAGTTGGGACAGGGGGCGGACCGAGCAGTACTTC
cdr3_aa: CASSWDRGRTEQYF
v_call: TRBV6-1
j_call: TRBJ2-7
d_call: TRBD1
clone_size: NA

cdr3_nt: TGTGCCAGCAGTGAAGCGCTGGGTAGCCTGACCTACGAGCAGTACTTC
cdr3_aa: CASSEALGSLTYEQYF
v_call: TRBV6-1
j_call: TRBJ2-7
d_call: NA
clone_size: NA

cdr3_nt: TGTGCCAGCAGCCCCAGGGTACAAGAGACCCAGTACTTC
cdr3_aa: CASSPRVQETQYF
v_call: TRBV5-8
j_call: TRBJ2-5
d_call: NA
clone_size: NA

cdr3_nt: TGTGCCAGCAGTCCGCTCCCCGTCGGGGGACTTGATGAGCAGTTCTTC
cdr3_aa: CASSPLPVGGLDEQFF
v_call: TRBV27
j_call: TRBJ2-1
d_call: NA
clone_size: few

cdr3_nt: TGCGCCAGCAGCGTTGGACAGGGAGGATATGGCTACACCTTC
cdr3_aa: CASSVGQGGYGYTF
v_call: TRBV5-1
j_call: TRBJ1-2
d_call: TRBD1
clone_size: NA

cdr3_nt: TGTGCCAGCTGGGGGTTTGGGGGGCTGTTTTTT
cdr3_aa: CASWGFGGLFF
v_call: TRBV6-5
j_call: TRBJ1-4
d_call: NA
clone_size: few

cdr3_nt: TGTGCCAGCAGTTTCGGGACAGGGCCCTACGAGCAGTACTTC
cdr3_aa: CASSFGTGPYEQYF
v_call: TRBV27
j_call: TRBJ2-7
d_call: TRBD1
clone_size: NA

cdr3_nt: TGTGCCAGCATCCGGCTGGGGACATCTTCGACCCAGTACTTC
cdr3_aa: CASIRLGTSSTQYF
v_call: TRBV6-1
j_call: TRBJ2-5
d_call: NA
clone_size: NA

cdr3_nt: TGCAGCGCCAAAGGGGCTAGCGGACTCTCCTACAATGAGCAGTTCTTC
cdr3_aa: CSAKGASGLSYNEQFF
v_call: TRBV29-1
j_call: TRBJ2-1
d_call: TRBD2
clone_size: NA

cdr3_nt: TGTGCCAGCTCACCGTTAGCGGGACCCTCTGGGGCCAACGTCCTGACTTTC
cdr3_aa: CASSPLAGPSGANVLTF
v_call: TRBV18
j_call: TRBJ2-6
d_call: TRBD2
clone_size: NA

cdr3_nt: TGTGCCAGCAGATTGGGGAGAATAGCGGGGGGGCAGGAGCAGTACTTC
cdr3_aa: CASRLGRIAGGQEQYF
v_call: TRBV2
j_call: TRBJ2-7
d_call: TRBD2
clone_size: NA

cdr3_nt: TGTGCCACCAGCAGAGTCGGCGGACAAGAGACCCAGTACTTC
cdr3_aa: CATSRVGGQETQYF
v_call: TRBV15
j_call: TRBJ2-5
d_call: NA
clone_size: NA

cdr3_nt: TGTGCCAGCAGTGAAATATGGAGAAATCAGCCCCAGCATTTT
cdr3_aa: CASSEIWRNQPQHF
v_call: TRBV2
j_call: TRBJ1-5
d_call: NA
clone_size: NA

cdr3_nt: TGCGCCAGCAGCTTAAGGGGCCTATACGAGCAGTACTTC
cdr3_aa: CASSLRGLYEQYF
v_call: TRBV5-1
j_call: TRBJ2-7
d_call: NA
clone_size: NA

cdr3_nt: TGTGCCAGCAGCTTTAGGGACAGCGAGCCCAGCGGGAGGGCCTGGGAGCAGTACTTC
cdr3_aa: CASSFRDSEPSGRAWEQYF
v_call: TRBV7-9
j_call: TRBJ2-7
d_call: TRBD2
clone_size: NA

cdr3_nt: TGTGCCAGCAGTTCAGGGGCCGGGTGGGTTCAAAACATTCAGTACTTC
cdr3_aa: CASSSGAGWVQNIQYF
v_call: TRBV27
j_call: TRBJ2-4
d_call: NA
clone_size: NA

cdr3_nt: TGTGCCAGCAGTAGTCTAAGCGGGGGAACCGGGGAGCTGTTTTTT
cdr3_aa: CASSSLSGGTGELFF
v_call: TRBV7-9
j_call: TRBJ2-2
d_call: TRBD2
clone_size: NA

cdr3_nt: TGTGCCAGCAGCTCGATACAGGGTTTGAACACTGAAGCTTTCTTT
cdr3_aa: CASSSIQGLNTEAFF
v_call: TRBV7-9
j_call: TRBJ1-1
d_call: NA
clone_size: few

cdr3_nt: TGTGCCAGCAGTGAAGCGCTTCGGGGGGATTGGGGGTTTTTT
cdr3_aa: CASSEALRGDWGFF
v_call: TRBV6-1
j_call: TRBJ1-4
d_call: NA
clone_size: few

cdr3_nt: TGTGCCAGCAGCCCGGGTGGGGAGGAGCAGTACTTC
cdr3_aa: CASSPGGEEQYF
v_call: TRBV7-3
j_call: TRBJ2-7
d_call: NA
clone_size: once

cdr3_nt: TGTGCCTGGAGAGAGACTAGCTATACCGGGGAGCTGTTTTTT
cdr3_aa: CAWRETSYTGELFF
v_call: TRBV30
j_call: TRBJ2-2
d_call: TRBD2
clone_size: NA

cdr3_nt: TGTGCCACCAGCAGGGGGGCCTACAGAGGGGCACAACTGTTTTTT
cdr3_aa: CATSRGAYRGAQLFF
v_call: TRBV15
j_call: TRBJ1-4
d_call: NA
clone_size: NA